This T cell receptor beta chain was identified during a study of blood T cell repertoires in COVID-19. At the level of the study: Both acute and convalescent COVID-19 samples were obtained from the United States, Italy and Spain. The cDNA or gDNA used as material had been derived from T cells, B-cell-depleted T cells, or PBMCs.

Under the authors' procedure: Cell counts per sample came from amplifying reference gene primers. The protocol was immunoSEQ multiplex PCR, while the TCRdb copy is restricted to in-frame clones and leaves out a portion. The DNA gave D and trimming, while V, J and clone size come from that table. Of around 230,000 clones in the sample, 75% to 90% were seen once. This clone has a handful of counts. Trimming removed 5 bases at V and 6 bases at J, with 16 bases between. Germline CDR1 and CDR2: KGHSY and FQNENV. This CDR3 region has 14 residues. Sequenced sample: peripheral blood. This sequence joins TRBV16 and TRBJ1-2; D might be TRBD1 (5 bases). This receptor was taken from a man aged 35 to 55 with acute or convalescent COVID-19. CDR3 nucleotides: TGTGCCAGCAGCGTATCCGGGACTCGGGATGGCTACACCTTC. The encoded protein is CASSVSGTRDGYTF.